This is a list of T cell receptor beta chains from one sample in a study of T cell responses to AZD1222 COVID-19 vaccine. Generated by immunoSEQ multiplex PCR, the TCRdb table keeps only in-frame clones and is missing some. The sample carries about 140,000 clones, more than 75% recorded once. The starting material was peripheral blood, obtained on day 0 of AZD1222 vaccination. Source of these receptors: an adult in good health. Both conserved end residues are part of each CDR3. D genes are given only for firm matches. Only part of the rows carry a size: once, few, many, or a class if the clone is expanded.

V,J,size,D,CDR3,DNA
TRBV9,TRBJ1-1,-,TRBD1,CASSVATGGPNTEAFF,TGTGCCAGCAGCGTAGCGACAGGGGGCCCGAACACTGAAGCTTTCTTT
TRBV24-1,TRBJ2-1,-,-,CATSDGAALGNNEQFF,TGTGCCACCAGTGATGGGGCAGCCCTGGGAAACAATGAGCAGTTCTTC
TRBV6-5,TRBJ1-3,-,-,CASGRNTIYF,TGTGCCAGCGGAAGAAACACCATATATTTT
TRBV13,TRBJ1-3,-,-,CASSLEGLRSASGNTIYF,TGTGCCAGCAGCTTAGAAGGGTTGCGGAGCGCCTCTGGAAACACCATATATTTT
TRBV5-4,TRBJ2-1,-,-,CASSLGASTYNEQFF,TGTGCCAGCAGCTTGGGGGCCAGCACCTACAATGAGCAGTTCTTC
TRBV6-1,TRBJ2-3,-,TRBD2,CASSEAGALAGRTTDTQYF,TGTGCCAGCAGTGAAGCAGGGGCGCTAGCGGGGAGAACCACAGATACGCAGTATTTT
TRBV6-6,TRBJ1-1,-,-,CASSPTGGVNTEAFF,TGTGCCAGCAGCCCAACGGGGGGCGTGAACACTGAAGCTTTCTTT
TRBV19,TRBJ2-7,once,TRBD1,CASSIGTGAQVYEQYF,TGTGCCAGTAGTATTGGGACAGGGGCTCAGGTGTACGAGCAGTACTTC
TRBV6-5,TRBJ2-7,once,-,CASIERGTPEQYF,TGTGCCAGCATAGAACGGGGGACACCAGAGCAGTACTTC
TRBV30,TRBJ1-1,-,-,CAWSVSGQKNPLNTEAFF,TGTGCCTGGAGTGTAAGTGGACAAAAAAACCCCTTGAACACTGAAGCTTTCTTT
TRBV28,TRBJ1-1,-,-,CASQWGATEAFF,TGTGCCAGCCAGTGGGGGGCCACTGAAGCTTTCTTT
TRBV6-2/TRBV6-3,TRBJ1-2,-,-,CASSYRADYGYTF,TGTGCCAGCAGTTATCGGGCAGATTATGGCTACACCTTC
TRBV2,TRBJ1-3,-,-,CASSENARSGNTIYF,TGTGCCAGCAGTGAAAACGCCCGCTCTGGAAACACCATATATTTT
TRBV10-3,TRBJ1-2,-,-,CAISEGGDNTF,TGTGCCATCAGTGAAGGAGGGGACAACACCTTC
TRBV7-3,TRBJ2-1,few,-,CASSLKRGSYNEQFF,TGTGCCAGCAGCTTAAAGAGGGGCTCCTACAATGAGCAGTTCTTC
TRBV19,TRBJ1-2,-,TRBD1,CASSLGQGHTANYGYTF,TGTGCCAGTTCCCTCGGACAGGGGCACACCGCTAACTATGGCTACACCTTC
TRBV27,TRBJ2-1,-,-,CASSPRVSSYNEQFF,TGTGCCAGCAGTCCACGGGTTAGTTCCTACAATGAGCAGTTCTTC
TRBV3-1/TRBV3-2,TRBJ2-1,-,-,CASSQGQVQQFF,TGTGCCAGCAGCCAAGGTCAGGTACAGCAGTTCTTC
TRBV4-1,TRBJ2-7,-,TRBD2,CASSQEAPSGAPYEQYF,TGCGCCAGCAGCCAAGAGGCTCCAAGCGGGGCTCCCTACGAGCAGTACTTC
TRBV6-2/TRBV6-3,TRBJ1-5,-,-,CASSYTPERNQPQHF,TGTGCCAGCAGTTACACCCCGGAGAGGAATCAGCCCCAGCATTTT
TRBV7-2,TRBJ1-1,-,-,CASSFSVEGTEAFF,TGTGCCAGCAGCTTCTCCGTTGAGGGAACTGAAGCTTTCTTT
TRBV11-2,TRBJ1-5,-,-,CASSLGRDQPQHF,TGTGCCAGCAGCTTAGGCAGGGATCAGCCCCAGCATTTT
TRBV6-1,TRBJ1-5,once,-,CASSEYFAGGNQPQHF,TGTGCCAGCAGTGAATATTTCGCAGGGGGCAATCAGCCCCAGCATTTT
TRBV28,TRBJ1-2,-,-,CASSLDYMVGYTF,TGTGCCAGCAGTTTAGATTACATGGTTGGCTACACCTTC
TRBV11-2,TRBJ1-6,-,TRBD1,CASSSSGQAFGSPLHF,TGTGCCAGCAGCTCGTCGGGACAGGCTTTTGGGTCACCCCTCCACTTT
TRBV19,TRBJ1-5,-,-,CASSIIGAKKIQPQHF,TGTGCCAGTAGTATTATTGGTGCCAAGAAGATTCAGCCCCAGCATTTT
TRBV21-1,TRBJ1-1,-,-,CASSKWFYRQGNTEAFF,TGTGCCAGCAGCAAATGGTTCTACCGACAGGGGAACACTGAAGCTTTCTTT
TRBV28,TRBJ1-2,-,-,CASSLGGRNYGYTF,TGTGCCAGCAGTTTAGGGGGACGGAACTATGGCTACACCTTC
TRBV30,TRBJ2-5,-,TRBD2,CAWSVGTIQETQYF,TGTGCCTGGAGTGTGGGGACTATCCAAGAGACCCAGTACTTC
TRBV2,TRBJ1-6,-,-,CASSEYRDRNSPLHF,TGTGCCAGCAGTGAGTACAGGGATCGGAATTCACCCCTCCACTTT
TRBV27,TRBJ2-1,few,-,CASSLTAGGQEQFF,TGTGCCAGCAGCTTGACCGCGGGGGGACAGGAGCAGTTCTTC
TRBV3-1/TRBV3-2,TRBJ1-1,-,-,CASSQTGRGNTEAFF,TGTGCCAGCAGCCAGACGGGACGGGGGAACACTGAAGCTTTCTTT
TRBV5-1,TRBJ2-7,-,TRBD1,CASSPGQGLSYEQYF,TGCGCCAGCAGCCCGGGACAGGGGCTCTCCTACGAGCAGTACTTC
TRBV25-1,TRBJ2-5,-,TRBD1,CASSDRRGQKETQYF,TGTGCCAGCAGTGACCGAAGGGGGCAAAAAGAGACCCAGTACTTC
TRBV5-3,TRBJ1-4,-,-,CARSLLALEGWRVEKLFF,TGTGCCAGAAGCTTGTTGGCACTGGAGGGGTGGCGTGTTGAAAAACTGTTTTTT
TRBV5-1,TRBJ2-1,-,-,CASSLGITVYNEQFF,TGCGCCAGCAGCTTGGGGATTACTGTCTACAATGAGCAGTTCTTC
TRBV30,TRBJ1-6,-,TRBD1,CAWSVGTDNSPLHF,TGTGCCTGGAGTGTAGGGACAGATAATTCACCCCTCCACTTT
TRBV30,TRBJ1-6,-,-,CAWSPPWGAQGYNSPLHF,TGTGCCTGGAGTCCCCCATGGGGTGCTCAGGGATATAATTCACCCCTCCACTTT
TRBV2,TRBJ1-4,-,-,CATQGQIGEKLFF,TGTGCCACCCAGGGGCAGATCGGTGAAAAACTGTTTTTT
TRBV2,TRBJ2-7,-,TRBD2,CASRKRDETSYEQYF,TGTGCCAGCAGGAAGCGGGATGAAACTTCCTACGAGCAGTACTTC
TRBV5-4,TRBJ2-5,few,TRBD1,CASSLRQGQETQYF,TGTGCCAGCAGCTTGAGACAGGGACAAGAGACCCAGTACTTC
TRBV12-1,TRBJ2-7,-,-,CASSFGLPDRHCALAYEQYF,TGTGCCAGCAGCTTTGGCCTACCCGACAGACATTGTGCCCTCGCTTACGAGCAGTACTTC
TRBV27,TRBJ2-1,-,-,CASRQGSYNEQFF,TGTGCCAGCAGACAGGGATCCTACAATGAGCAGTTCTTC
TRBV9,TRBJ1-4,-,-,CASSHREGKLFF,TGTGCCAGCAGCCACAGGGAAGGAAAACTGTTTTTT
TRBV28,TRBJ1-4,-,-,CASRLFIGQKVFF,TGTGCCAGCAGGCTATTCATCGGCCAAAAGGTGTTTTTT
TRBV7-9,TRBJ2-7,-,TRBD1,CASSSTVKTGSYEQYF,TGTGCCAGCAGCTCCACGGTTAAGACAGGGAGCTACGAGCAGTACTTC
TRBV14,TRBJ2-5,-,TRBD1,CASSHLGQGARETQYF,TGTGCCAGCAGCCATCTCGGACAGGGGGCTCGGGAGACCCAGTACTTC
TRBV19,TRBJ1-1,-,-,CASSIHATNTEAFF,TGTGCCAGTAGTATACATGCGACGAACACTGAAGCTTTCTTT
TRBV5-1,TRBJ1-6,once,TRBD1,CASSLEGQGTHSPLHF,TGCGCCAGCAGCTTGGAGGGACAGGGGACTCATTCACCCCTCCACTTT
TRBV12-3/TRBV12-4,TRBJ1-6,once,-,CASCRDDHSPLHF,TGTGCCAGCTGCAGGGATGATCATTCACCCCTCCACTTT
TRBV5-6,TRBJ1-4,-,-,CASSPGTLEKLFF,TGTGCCAGCAGCCCCGGGACCCTTGAAAAACTGTTTTTT
TRBV18,TRBJ1-3,once,-,CASSPRTDFSGNTIYF,TGTGCCAGCTCACCACGGACAGATTTCTCTGGAAACACCATATATTTT
TRBV7-8,TRBJ1-1,-,TRBD1,CASSRPTPSGQHEAFF,TGTGCCAGCAGCCGCCCAACCCCCTCGGGACAGCATGAAGCTTTCTTT
TRBV5-1,TRBJ1-2,-,-,CASSGGSGTPYGYTF,TGCGCCAGCAGCGGAGGATCCGGGACACCCTATGGCTACACCTTC
TRBV6-4,TRBJ1-2,-,TRBD1,CASSLETGRNYGYTF,TGTGCCAGCAGTCTCGAGACAGGGCGTAACTATGGCTACACCTTC